This T cell receptor beta chain was recorded in a study of T cell repertoires in cytomegalovirus infection. The CDR3 totals 12 residues. Per germline, CDR1 SGHVT and CDR2 SQSDAQ. Germline trimming cut 6 bases from V and 7 bases from J; bases unmatched to any gene: 4. TCRdb analysed the reads with MiXCR anew, one entry per CDR3 protein. The sample has about a million distinct CDR3 sequences; around a third are singletons. This clonotype appeared once. What it binds is unknown. Sample: cultured CD8+ T cells from PBMCs, taken from culture after CMV antigen stimulation. This clonotype was sampled from a human donor in good health (CMV status not recorded). Some clones in this sample may be carry-over from other donors' samples. J is TRBJ1-2 and V is TRBV7-4; 8 bases match TRBD1. CDR3 loop: CASRPGGFGYTF. As DNA, the CDR3 is TGTGCCAGCAGACCAGGGGGCTTTGGCTACACCTTC.